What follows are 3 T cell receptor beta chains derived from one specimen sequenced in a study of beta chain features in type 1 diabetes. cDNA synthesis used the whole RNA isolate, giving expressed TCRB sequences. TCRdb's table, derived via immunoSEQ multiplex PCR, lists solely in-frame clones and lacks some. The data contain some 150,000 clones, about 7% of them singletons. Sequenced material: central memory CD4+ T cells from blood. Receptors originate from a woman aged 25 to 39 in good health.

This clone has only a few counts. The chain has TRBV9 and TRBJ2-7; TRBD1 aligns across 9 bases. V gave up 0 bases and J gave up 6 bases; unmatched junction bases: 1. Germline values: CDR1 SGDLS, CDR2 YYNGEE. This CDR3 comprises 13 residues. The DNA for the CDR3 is TGTGCCAGCAGCGTAGGGGGACAGGGCGAGCAGTACTTC. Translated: CASSVGGQGEQYF.

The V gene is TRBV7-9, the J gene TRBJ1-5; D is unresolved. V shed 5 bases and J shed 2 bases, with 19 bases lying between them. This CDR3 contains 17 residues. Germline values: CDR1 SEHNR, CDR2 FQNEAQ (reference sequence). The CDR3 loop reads CASSPGAGSLGNQPQHF. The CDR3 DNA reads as TGTGCCAGCAGCCCGGGAGCGGGGAGCCTGGGCAATCAGCCCCAGCATTTT.

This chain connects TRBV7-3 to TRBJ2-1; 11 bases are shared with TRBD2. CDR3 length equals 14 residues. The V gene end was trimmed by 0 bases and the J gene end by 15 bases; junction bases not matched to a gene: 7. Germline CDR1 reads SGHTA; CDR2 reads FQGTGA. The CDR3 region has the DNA TGTGCCAGCAGCTTAACTTTCGCTAGCGGGAGGCGGTTCTTC. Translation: CASSLTFASGRRFF.